Listed here are 23 T cell receptor beta chains from one sample, sequenced in a study of cytomegalovirus exposure and HLA in healthy donors. With 60 Vbeta and 13 Jbeta primers, the PCR was carried out. Profiled with immunoSEQ multiplex PCR; TCRdb holds only in-frame clones, not every one. The sample contains some 110,000 clones, about 70% of which appear only once. The specimen was PBMCs. These TCRs come from a woman between 50 and 59 years old in good health and CMV-seropositive.

The V and J genes are TRBV7-9 and TRBJ1-2, with a tentative D call TRBD1 (6 bases). V gave up 6 bases and J gave up 6 bases, with 17 bases separating them. The germline CDR1 and CDR2 sequences are SEHNR and FQNEAQ (reference sequence). The CDR3 loop spans 14 amino acids. This chain's CDR3 is CASSILQGSNGYTF. As DNA, the CDR3 is TGTGCCAGCAGTATCCTCCAGGGGAGCAATGGCTACACCTTC.

This chain connects TRBV4-3 to TRBJ1-6, with a possible D match to TRBD1 (6 bases). Germline V CDR1 and CDR2: LGHNA, YSLEER. CDR3 length: 14 amino acids. The V end was cut by 1 base, the J end by 6 bases, with 7 bases between. The chain's CDR3 is CASSQGTVNSPLHF. In DNA, the CDR3 is TGCGCCAGCAGCCAAGGGACAGTTAATTCACCCCTCCACTTT.

The chain carries TRBV4-3 and TRBJ1-2; D perhaps matches TRBD1 (5 bases). The germline CDR1 and CDR2 sequences are LGHNA and YSLEER. Between the trimmed V and J ends, which lost 0 bases and 8 bases, there was a span of 16 bases. This CDR3 contains 15 residues. The CDR3 here is CASSQDGREAGGYTF. The CDR3 region has the DNA TGCGCCAGCAGCCAAGATGGCAGGGAGGCGGGAGGCTACACCTTC.

This clone appeared a few times. V gene TRBV6-6 combines with J gene TRBJ1-1; weak D call: TRBD1 (6 bases). The CDR3 runs to 13 residues. Trimming stripped 4 bases from V and 7 bases from J, with 13 bases between. The V gene's germline CDR1 is MNHNY and CDR2 SVGAGI (reference sequence). The CDR3 coding sequence is TGTGCCAGCAGTTCCCGGGAGGGGGATGAAGCTTTCTTT. Its protein product is CASSSREGDEAFF.

The chain uses TRBV28 and TRBJ2-7; 7 nucleotides agree with TRBD1. CDR3 length equals 16 residues. Germline CDR1 reads MDHEN; CDR2 reads SYDVKM. J was trimmed by 3 bases and V by 3 bases; bases with no gene match: 11. The CDR3 spells CASSFGLDRISYEQYF. CDR3 DNA sequence: TGTGCCAGCAGTTTTGGTTTGGACAGGATAAGCTACGAGCAGTACTTC.

The chain carries TRBV6-5 and TRBJ1-1; D not certain. Germline loops: CDR1 MNHEY, CDR2 SVGAGI. The CDR3 sequence is 14 residues long. Trimming removed 4 bases at V and 4 bases at J, with 13 bases between. The CDR3 region is CASSLVGRSTEAFF. CDR3 DNA sequence: TGTGCCAGCAGTTTGGTGGGGAGGAGCACTGAAGCTTTCTTT.

This sequence joins TRBV5-6 and TRBJ2-7; a possible D gene is TRBD2 (5 bases). V was clipped by 5 bases and J by 2 bases, with 11 bases between them. There are 13 residues in the CDR3. CDR1 is SGHDT, CDR2 YYEEEE, per germline. CDR3 in amino acids: CASSPGVTYEQYF. CDR3 DNA sequence: TGTGCCAGCAGTCCCGGGGTAACCTACGAGCAGTACTTC. Filled out from reference TRBV5-6 and TRBJ2-7, the complete variable domain reads DAGVTQSPTHLIKTRGQQVTLRCSPKSGHDTVSWYQQALGQGPQFIFQYYEEEERQRGNFPDRFSGHQFPNYSSELNVNALLLGDSALYLCASSPGVTYEQYFGPGTRLTVT.

The chain carries TRBV9 and TRBJ1-3; D perhaps matches TRBD1 (6 bases). The germline V and J ends were trimmed by 4 bases and 4 bases, with 9 bases remaining between them. The CDR3 runs to 13 residues. Germline V lookup: CDR1 SGDLS, CDR2 YYNGEE. CDR3 protein: CASSQTGGNTIYF. In DNA, the CDR3 is TGTGCCAGCAGCCAAACAGGGGGAAACACCATATATTTT.

V usage is TRBV2 and J usage is TRBJ1-1, with a possible D match to TRBD1 (5 bases). This CDR3 has 14 amino acids. Germline CDR1 reads SNHLY; CDR2 reads FYNNEI. The V end was cut by 6 bases, the J end by 0 bases, with 11 bases between. The CDR3: CASSPDRLNTEAFF. The CDR3 bases are TGTGCCAGCAGCCCTGACAGACTGAACACTGAAGCTTTCTTT.

The chain carries TRBV6-5 and TRBJ2-5; 9 bases agree with TRBD1. The closer fit of TRBJ2-7 to the DNA end suggests the J call may be wrong. The CDR3 length is 16 residues. Germline V gene sequence: CDR1 MNHEY, CDR2 SVGAGI. This CDR3 is CASSYSTGTGPHEQYF. The CDR3 DNA follows: TGTGCCAGCAGTTACTCCACCGGGACAGGGCCCCACGAGCAGTACTTC.

This clone was counted once. The chain has TRBV7-9 and TRBJ2-1; D remains unclear. The V end lost 7 bases, the J end lost 0 bases, and 19 bases lay between the germline ends. Germline CDR1 is SEHNR and CDR2 is FQNEAQ (reference sequence). The CDR3 covers 17 residues. This CDR3 is CASKPYSRSSSYNEQFF. CDR3 nucleotides: TGTGCCAGCAAACCATACTCACGGTCTAGCTCCTACAATGAGCAGTTCTTC. Full variable domain (remainder filled in from reference TRBV7-9 and TRBJ2-1): DTGVSQNPRHKITKRGQNVTFRCDPISEHNRLYWYRQTLGQGPEFLTYFQNEAQLEKSRLLSDRFSAERPKGSFSTLEIQRTEQGDSAMYLCASKPYSRSSSYNEQFFGPGTRLTVL.

The CDR3 is CASRILQGPSYEQYF. For the CDR3, the DNA is TGTGCCAGCCGCATACTTCAGGGGCCCTCCTACGAGCAGTACTTC. The V call is TRBV7-8, the J call TRBJ2-7, with D tentatively TRBD1 (6 bases). This CDR3 is built from 15 residues. Germline assignment: CDR1 SGHVS and CDR2 FQNEAQ. Trimming cost V 8 bases and J 0 bases, with 17 bases left between them.

This clone was observed a few times. The rearrangement uses TRBV2 and TRBJ1-5, with no clear D. V was pared by 6 bases and J by 7 bases, with 19 bases between. The germline CDR1 and CDR2 sequences are SNHLY and FYNNEI. The CDR3 length is 15 residues. The CDR3, as DNA: TGTGCCAGCAGGGTACAGTCAGTATCAGGCCAGCCCCAGCATTTT. This translates into CASRVQSVSGQPQHF.

J is TRBJ1-1 and V is TRBV5-1; 9 bases are a match to TRBD1. Losses at the gene ends were 4 bases for V and 1 base for J; bases not matched to a gene: 8. CDR3 size: 16 residues. The germline V gene has CDR1 SGHRS and CDR2 YFSETQ. CDR3 DNA sequence: TGCGCCAGCAGCCCCGGGACAGGGAGGGCGAACACTGAAGCTTTCTTT. Translated: CASSPGTGRANTEAFF.

V is TRBV13 and J is TRBJ1-2, with 9 bases aligning to TRBD1. CDR3 length: 17 amino acids. The V gene's germline CDR1 is PRHDT and CDR2 FYEKMQ (reference sequence). Germline trimming cut 0 bases from V and 4 bases from J; bases unmatched to any gene: 9. The CDR3 sequence: CASSLGQGAIPGYGYTF. CDR3 sequence (DNA): TGTGCCAGCAGCTTAGGACAGGGGGCCATCCCTGGCTATGGCTACACCTTC.

In nucleotides, the CDR3 is TGTGCCAGCAGTTTATCAGGGACAGGGGATTTTGAAGCTTTCTTT. The encoded protein is CASSLSGTGDFEAFF. The genes are TRBV6-5 and TRBJ1-1; the match to TRBD1 covers 10 bases. Germline trimming cut 4 bases from V and 7 bases from J; bases unmatched to any gene: 9. CDR1 is MNHEY, CDR2 SVGAGI, per germline. CDR3 length: 15 amino acids.

The chain joins TRBV7-9 to TRBJ2-7, with 7 nucleotides matching TRBD1. Germline lookup yields CDR1 SEHNR and CDR2 FQNEAQ (reference sequence). The junction had 4 bases not matched to a gene; V was cut back by 5 bases and J by 6 bases. The CDR3 runs 12 residues. This chain's CDR3 is CASSLYRGEQYF. CDR3 sequence (DNA): TGTGCCAGCAGCCTGTACAGGGGCGAGCAGTACTTC.

The CDR3 nucleotides read TGTGCCATCAGTGAAGCCGGGGGAGGTGGGGAGCTGTTTTTT. This sequence encodes CAISEAGGGGELFF. The chain combines TRBV10-3 with TRBJ2-2; D might be TRBD2 (6 bases). The CDR3 runs 14 residues. V was trimmed by 3 bases and J by 8 bases, leaving 13 bases between them. Germline CDR1 is ENHRY and CDR2 is SYGVKD.

The V and J genes are TRBV6-5 and TRBJ2-1; 10 nucleotides align to TRBD1. The J segment lost 6 bases and the V segment lost 8 bases, leaving 7 bases of the junction unmatched. Germline assignment: CDR1 MNHEY and CDR2 SVGAGI. CDR3 size: 14 residues. The DNA of the CDR3 is TGTGCCAGCTCTGGGACAGGGGTTTTCAATGAGCAGTTCTTC. It yields the protein CASSGTGVFNEQFF.

V is TRBV20-1 and J is TRBJ1-1; D call uncertain. The CDR3 runs to 10 residues. V was trimmed by 2 bases and J by 8 bases, leaving 6 bases between them. Per the germline V gene, CDR1 is DFQATT and CDR2 is SNEGSKA (reference sequence). The CDR3 DNA follows: TGCAGTGCTAGATTCCAGGAAGCTTTCTTT. This sequence encodes CSARFQEAFF.

The chain has TRBV5-1 and TRBJ1-3; 8 positions match TRBD1. V was clipped by 4 bases and J by 4 bases; unmatched bases: 10. The CDR3 runs 16 residues. Germline lookup yields CDR1 SGHRS and CDR2 YFSETQ. CDR3: CASSTVTGVSGNTIYF. CDR3 DNA sequence: TGCGCCAGCAGCACCGTGACAGGGGTTTCGGGAAACACCATATATTTT.

Worth noting for this clone: At one end, the junction sequence differs from germline, possibly due to a read error. The chain has TRBV28 and TRBJ1-5, with D perhaps TRBD1 (5 bases). Germline CDR1 reads MDHEN; CDR2 reads SYDVKM. The CDR3 extends over 16 amino acids. The CDR3: CASRPVSGGGNRPQHF. As DNA, the CDR3 is TGTGCCAGCAGACCAGTTTCGGGGGGGGGAAATCGGCCCCAGCATTTT. The variable domain in full, completed from reference TRBV28 and TRBJ1-5, reads DVKVTQSSRYLVKRTGEKVFLECVQDMDHENMFWYRQDPGLGLRLIYFSYDVKMKEKGDIPEGYSVSREKKERFSLILESASTNQTSMYLCASRPVSGGGNRPQHFGDGTRLSIL.

The chain carries TRBV28 and TRBJ2-1; TRBD2 agrees at 8 bases. Germline loops: CDR1 MDHEN, CDR2 SYDVKM. J lost 9 bases, V lost 6 bases, and 10 bases had no gene match. The CDR3 covers 14 residues. This CDR3 reads CASRPGTSFGEQFF. DNA of the CDR3: TGTGCCAGCAGACCCGGGACTAGTTTTGGTGAGCAGTTCTTC. The full variable domain, with the rest looked up from reference TRBV28 and TRBJ2-1, is DVKVTQSSRYLVKRTGEKVFLECVQDMDHENMFWYRQDPGLGLRLIYFSYDVKMKEKGDIPEGYSVSREKKERFSLILESASTNQTSMYLCASRPGTSFGEQFFGPGTRLTVL.